The table lists the clone carrying this T cell receptor beta chain with a few counts. Its target is unknown. The data are from a study of response to subunit inactivated influenza vaccine. Points from the study as a whole: A suggestion made by the authors is that each seasonal influenza vaccination recruits few new T cells.

TCRdb reprocessed the RT-PCR reads via MiXCR and lists one record per CDR3 protein. Found here are some 600,000 distinct CDR3 sequences, approximately 14% of them singletons; the top ten hold less than 8.5%. The CDR3 spans 17 residues. Germline V gene sequence: CDR1 MNHEY, CDR2 SMNVEV (reference sequence). V was pared by 3 bases and J by 4 bases, with 19 bases between. Here the sequenced sample was PBMCs from blood, taken 14 days before vaccination. The TCR comes from a man between 45 and 60 years old who received an inactivated influenza vaccine. The chain employs TRBV27 and TRBJ2-1; D is perhaps TRBD2 (6 bases). In DNA form, the CDR3 reads TGTGCCAGCAGTTTGCTAGCGTACTCTCCTTCATACAATGAGCAGTTCTTC. It specifies CASSLLAYSPSYNEQFF.